The 17 T cell receptor beta chains given below trace back to one sample, sequenced in a study of blood T cells in healthy people across ages. Through a sample-barcoded 5' primer and a J-beta primer mix, a second PCR was run for 7 to 11 cycles. TCRdb re-derived calls from the 5' RACE reads in MiXCR, one entry per CDR3 protein. The data show 1,500,000 or so distinct CDR3 sequences, approximately 63% seen once. Sequencing was carried out using blood. These receptors were collected from a man between 18 and 35 years old in good health.

V gene TRBV28 combines with J gene TRBJ2-4, with D possibly matching TRBD2 (6 bases). The J call is in doubt because the DNA end fits TRBJ2-7 better. Germline assignment: CDR1 MDHEN and CDR2 SYDVKM. There are 15 residues in the CDR3. The CDR3 loop is CASRTSAGRVDEQYF. The CDR3 DNA is TGTGCCAGCAGAACCAGCGCGGGGCGAGTGGACGAGCAGTACTTC.

This chain links TRBV5-4 with TRBJ1-1, with 8 bases that match TRBD1. J was trimmed by 8 bases and V by 1 base; bases with no gene match: 7. The germline V gene has CDR1 SGHNT and CDR2 YYREEE (reference sequence). The CDR3 runs to 14 residues. The CDR3 DNA reads TGTGCCAGCAGCTTGCAGGGGGCGCGATTGGAAGCTTTCTTT. Translated, it gives CASSLQGARLEAFF.

This chain joins TRBV4-1 and TRBJ2-1; 8 bases align to TRBD2. CDR3 length equals 17 residues. Trimming cost V 1 base and J 7 bases; bases outside gene matches: 12. CDR1 and CDR2 from the germline V gene are MGHRA and YSYEKL. DNA of the CDR3: TGCGCCAGCAGCCAAGGGAGACTAGCGAGTTTGGCGAATGAGCAGTTCTTC. Encoded protein: CASSQGRLASLANEQFF.

This chain uses TRBV29-1 with TRBJ2-7, with TRBD1 identical over 9 bases. CDR1 is SQVTM and CDR2 is ANQGSEA in the germline V gene. The CDR3 length is 14 residues. The V and J ends lost 7 bases and 8 bases, in that order; junction bases with no gene match: 15. The CDR3 DNA follows: TGCAGCGCCGAAAAAGGGGGACAGGGTCCTCAGCAGTACTTC. As protein: CSAEKGGQGPQQYF.

This clonotype was seen more than once but under ten times. The chain couples TRBV7-8 to TRBJ2-7; the match to TRBD1 covers 10 bases. With V trimmed by 5 bases and J by 2 bases, 6 bases remained unmatched. The CDR3 runs 15 residues. In germline, CDR1 is SGHVS, CDR2 FQNEAQ. CDR3 region: CASSPHGTGAYEQYF. CDR3 sequence (DNA): TGTGCCAGCAGCCCCCATGGGACAGGGGCCTACGAGCAGTACTTC.

V usage is TRBV6-1 and J usage is TRBJ1-5; D remains unclear. This CDR3 is 14 amino acids long. V lost 7 bases and J lost 0, with 10 bases in between. The germline V gene encodes CDR1 MNHNS and CDR2 SASEGT. The chain's CDR3 is CASNQRNSNQPQHF. The CDR3, as DNA: TGTGCCAGCAACCAGAGGAATAGCAATCAGCCCCAGCATTTT.

The J gene is TRBJ2-5, the V gene TRBV4-1; D may correspond to TRBD1 or TRBD2 (5 bases each). Germline-derived CDR1 and CDR2 are MGHRA and YSYEKL. The V end lost 4 bases, the J end lost 9 bases, and 12 bases lay between the germline ends. The CDR3 length is 12 residues. CDR3 sequence (DNA): TGCGCCAGCAGCCCAGAGGGGCTCGCCCAGTACTTC. Translation: CASSPEGLAQYF.

V gene TRBV28 combines with J gene TRBJ2-3; D assignment may be TRBD1 or TRBD2 (5 bases each). Trimming stripped 5 bases from V and 0 bases from J, with 15 bases between. The germline V gene has CDR1 MDHEN and CDR2 SYDVKM. The CDR3 has 16 amino acids. The CDR3 protein is CASSNLPRDSTDTQYF. CDR3 nucleotides: TGTGCCAGCAGTAACCTCCCTAGGGACAGCACAGATACGCAGTATTTT.

This clonotype was seen many times. One end of the junction fails to match germline, which may point to a read error. The gene calls are TRBV5-1 and TRBJ2-7; no reliable D call. Per the germline V gene, CDR1 is SGHRS and CDR2 is YFSETQ. This CDR3 comprises 13 residues. CDR3 sequence (DNA): TGTGCCAGCAGTTCGAAAGGTCCCTACGAGCAGTACTTC. Translating it yields CASSSKGPYEQYF.

V gene TRBV6-2 or TRBV6-3 combines with J gene TRBJ2-3; the D is unclear. V lost 8 bases and J 6 bases, leaving 15 bases between the germline ends. CDR1 and CDR2 (germline): MNHEY, SVGEGT. This CDR3 spans 13 amino acids. CDR3 DNA: TGTGCCAGCGCTGGAGTTGAATTGGATACGCAGTATTTT. Its translation: CASAGVELDTQYF.

The chain is built from TRBV5-1 and TRBJ2-1; no clear D. Trimming stripped 2 bases from V and 0 bases from J, with 15 bases between. The germline gives CDR1 SGHRS, CDR2 YFSETQ. The CDR3 is made up of 17 amino acids. The CDR3 DNA is TGCGCCAGCAGCTTAGACATGCTAGGGTACTCCTACAATGAGCAGTTCTTC. It is translated as CASSLDMLGYSYNEQFF.

V gene TRBV2 combines with J gene TRBJ1-2; 9 nucleotides agree with TRBD1. Germline CDR1 and CDR2: SNHLY and FYNNEI. CDR3 length: 13 residues. The J segment lost 7 bases and the V segment lost 7 bases, leaving 7 bases of the junction unmatched. CDR3 bases: TGTGCCAGCAAGCTGGGACAGGGCCTTGGCTACACCTTC. This codes for CASKLGQGLGYTF.

This chain links TRBV20-1 with TRBJ1-6, with a possible D match to TRBD1 (6 bases). V was clipped by 0 bases and J by 11 bases, with 20 bases between them. CDR1 is DFQATT and CDR2 is SNEGSKA in the germline V gene (reference sequence). The length of the CDR3 is 16 residues. The CDR3 DNA is TGCAGTGCTAGAGATTTTTCCGGGAGGGGGGACGCACCCCTCCACTTT. Its protein is CSARDFSGRGDAPLHF.

The chain employs TRBV3-1 and TRBJ2-1, with 7 bases identical to TRBD1. The CDR3 is made up of 15 amino acids. Germline V lookup: CDR1 LGHDT, CDR2 YNNKEL (reference sequence). Unmatched junction bases numbered 11, after V lost 6 bases and J lost 6 bases. CDR3 DNA: TGTGCCAGCAGGCAGGGGGTAACCGACTCCAATGAGCAGTTCTTC. Translated, it gives CASRQGVTDSNEQFF.

V and J are TRBV11-1 and TRBJ2-1; no reliable D call. V was shortened by 1 base and J by 10 bases, with 8 bases between the two germline ends. Germline CDR1 reads SGHAT; CDR2 reads FQDESV (reference sequence). This CDR3 has 12 residues. CDR3 amino acids: CASSLGPPEQFF. CDR3 sequence (DNA): TGTGCCAGCAGCTTAGGGCCACCCGAGCAGTTCTTC.

A note on this clonotype: The junction departs from germline at one end; a sequencing error may be responsible. The chain recombines TRBV10-2 with TRBJ2-1; TRBD1 might be the D (5 bases). The J call may be mistaken, given a closer DNA end match to TRBJ2-7. The CDR3 sequence is 11 residues long. Germline V CDR1 and CDR2: WSHSY, SAAADI. The CDR3 DNA follows: TGTGCCAGCACCTCAGGGCACGAGCAGTACTTC. Its translation: CASTSGHEQYF.

This chain joins TRBV13 and TRBJ2-4, with D tentatively TRBD1 (6 bases). The length of the CDR3 is 14 residues. Germline CDR1 PRHDT, CDR2 FYEKMQ (reference sequence). Trimming stripped 2 bases from V and 6 bases from J, with 11 bases between. In nucleotides, the CDR3 is TGTGCCAGCAGCTTATGGGCAGGGGCAAACATTCAGTACTTC. Its protein product is CASSLWAGANIQYF. Full variable domain (rest looked up from reference TRBV13 and TRBJ2-4): AAGVIQSPRHLIKEKRETATLKCYPIPRHDTVYWYQQGPGQDPQFLISFYEKMQSDKGSIPDRFSAQQFSDYHSELNMSSLELGDSALYFCASSLWAGANIQYFGAGTRLSVL.